The 26 T cell receptor beta chains reported below all come from one sample, sequenced in a study of control samples from healthy donors and cancer patients. Sequenced by immunoSEQ multiplex PCR; TCRdb stores in-frame clones only, minus some. The table lists 160,000 or so clones, about 94% of them singletons. Sequencing was done on a sample of PBMCs. Receptors were obtained from a man aged 60 to 69 with colorectal cancer.

V gene TRBV9 combines with J gene TRBJ1-6, with D hard to call. From germline, CDR1 is SGDLS and CDR2 YYNGEE. The CDR3 loop spans 15 amino acids. V was pared by 0 bases and J by 1 base, with 5 bases between. The CDR3 coding sequence is TGTGCCAGCAGCGTAGGGGGTTCCTATAATTCACCCCTCCACTTT. Translation: CASSVGGSYNSPLHF.

The chain employs TRBV28 and TRBJ1-4; 7 positions match TRBD1. The V and J ends lost 4 bases and 4 bases, in that order; junction bases with no gene match: 9. The CDR3 sequence is 16 residues long. Germline V gives CDR1 MDHEN, CDR2 SYDVKM. The CDR3 region has the DNA TGTGCCAGCAGTTCCCCCCCGACAGGGTATAATGAAAAACTGTTTTTT. Encoded protein: CASSSPPTGYNEKLFF.

The J gene is TRBJ2-5, the V gene TRBV6-4; D ambiguous. CDR3 length: 14 residues. Looked up from germline, CDR1 is MRHNA and CDR2 is SNTAGT. Between the trimmed V and J ends, which lost 3 bases and 7 bases, there was a span of 15 bases. The CDR3: CASSEDLFLGTQYF. The DNA for the CDR3 is TGTGCCAGCAGTGAGGACCTTTTCTTGGGGACCCAGTACTTC.

Only one count was recorded for this clone. V usage is TRBV29-1 and J usage is TRBJ1-4; D uncertain. The CDR3 is 14 residues long. The ends were cut back, 0 bases at V and 9 bases at J, with 14 bases in the middle. Germline CDR1 and CDR2: SQVTM and ANQGSEA. CDR3 residues: CSVEEPPTPQKLFF. Written as DNA, the CDR3 is TGCAGCGTTGAAGAACCCCCCACTCCTCAAAAACTGTTTTTT.

V usage is TRBV7-8 and J usage is TRBJ2-7; D gene unclear. The CDR3 spans 15 residues. Germline CDR1 is SGHVS and CDR2 is FQNEAQ. V was cut by 0 bases and J by 2 bases, with 11 bases left in between. The CDR3 here is CASSLAPQETYEQYF. The CDR3 bases are TGTGCCAGCAGCTTAGCCCCCCAGGAGACCTACGAGCAGTACTTC. Together with reference TRBV7-8 and TRBJ2-7, the CDR3 gives the full variable domain: GAGVSQSPRYKVAKRGQDVALRCDPISGHVSLFWYQQALGQGPEFLTYFQNEAQLDKSGLPSDRFFAERPEGSVSTLKIQRTQQEDSAVYLCASSLAPQETYEQYFGPGTRLTVT.

V is TRBV19 and J is TRBJ2-1, with D possibly TRBD2 on 7 matching bases. The CDR3 is 12 amino acids. V was clipped by 5 bases and J by 8 bases, with 10 bases between them. The V gene's germline CDR1 is LNHDA and CDR2 SQIVND (reference sequence). CDR3 sequence reads: CASSRGAYEQFF. DNA for the CDR3: TGTGCCAGTAGTCGGGGGGCCTATGAGCAGTTCTTC.

V usage is TRBV7-2 and J usage is TRBJ1-2; maybe TRBD1 (6 bases). This CDR3 is 14 amino acids long. The germline CDR1 and CDR2 sequences are SGHTA and FQGNSA. V dropped 5 bases and J dropped 0 bases, with 10 bases sitting between them. The CDR3 sequence is CASSPGHANYGYTF. CDR3 coding DNA: TGTGCCAGCAGCCCGGGACATGCTAACTATGGCTACACCTTC. The variable domain in full, with the rest retrieved from reference TRBV7-2 and TRBJ1-2, is GAGVSQSPSNKVTEKGKDVELRCDPISGHTALYWYRQSLGQGLEFLIYFQGNSAPDKSGLPSDRFSAERTGGSVSTLTIQRTQQEDSAVYLCASSPGHANYGYTFGSGTRLTVV.

This chain links TRBV7-2 with TRBJ2-3, with 8 bases lining up with TRBD2. Germline V gene lookup returns CDR1 SGHTA and CDR2 FQGNSA. This CDR3 has 15 amino acids. The junction had 7 bases not matched to a gene; V was cut back by 5 bases and J by 3 bases. CDR3 in DNA: TGTGCCAGCAGCGCACGGGGGGGCTTAACAGATACGCAGTATTTT. Translation: CASSARGGLTDTQYF.

The V call is TRBV27, the J call TRBJ1-2; 7 positions match TRBD1. Trimming at V came to 3 bases and at J to 8 bases, leaving 9 bases not matched to a gene. The CDR3 sequence is 14 residues long. Germline V gene sequence: CDR1 MNHEY, CDR2 SMNVEV (reference sequence). The CDR3 bases are TGTGCCAGCAGTTTCGGACAGGCAAATGAGGGCTACACCTTC. Its protein product is CASSFGQANEGYTF.

The rearrangement joins TRBV24-1 to TRBJ2-1; perhaps D is TRBD1 or TRBD2 (5 bases each). The CDR3 loop spans 14 amino acids. V lost 2 bases and J lost 5, with 9 bases in between. The germline V gene has CDR1 KGHDR and CDR2 SFDVKD. CDR3 amino acids: CATSDSGPHNEQFF. As DNA, the CDR3 is TGTGCCACCAGTGATTCGGGACCCCACAATGAGCAGTTCTTC.

The V call is TRBV11-2, the J call TRBJ2-7; the D gene is possibly TRBD2 (5 bases). CDR1 SGHAT and CDR2 FQNNGV come from the germline V gene. The V end was cut by 3 bases, the J end by 0 bases, with 15 bases between. The CDR3 runs to 16 residues. CDR3 nucleotides: TGTGCCAGCAGCTTCCGAGCTAAACTAGGCTCCTACGAGCAGTACTTC. Protein product: CASSFRAKLGSYEQYF.

The chain links TRBV10-3 to TRBJ2-2, with 7 nucleotides matching TRBD1. Losses at the gene ends were 5 bases for V and 5 bases for J; bases not matched to a gene: 11. The CDR3 totals 16 residues. Germline CDR1 ENHRY, CDR2 SYGVKD. The CDR3 DNA follows: TGTGCCATCAGTAGAAGCCGGGACAGAGGGACCGGGGAGCTGTTTTTT. It codes for CAISRSRDRGTGELFF.

The rearrangement uses TRBV2 and TRBJ1-5; no clear D. The CDR3 is 14 amino acids. V was cut by 0 bases and J by 5 bases, with 8 bases left in between. Germline CDR1 and CDR2: SNHLY and FYNNEI. The DNA of the CDR3 is TGTGCCAGCAGTGAAGCGCTGTCGGATCAGCCCCAGCATTTT. Protein sequence: CASSEALSDQPQHF. The whole variable domain, remainder taken from reference TRBV2 and TRBJ1-5, is EPEVTQTPSHQVTQMGQEVILRCVPISNHLYFYWYRQILGQKVEFLVSFYNNEISEKSEIFDDQFSVERPDGSNFTLKIRSTKLEDSAMYFCASSEALSDQPQHFGDGTRLSIL.

This clone was seen just once. J is TRBJ1-2 and V is TRBV29-1; no reliable D call. Trimming stripped 7 bases from V and 8 bases from J, with 17 bases between. The CDR3 loop spans 12 amino acids. Germline CDR1 SQVTM, CDR2 ANQGSEA. DNA of the CDR3: TGCAGCGCGCGATCCTGGGGTAGCGGCTACACCTTC. Amino acids: CSARSWGSGYTF.

This clone has a handful of counts. The chain links TRBV2 to TRBJ1-1; 7 nucleotides line up with TRBD1. Germline CDR1 SNHLY, CDR2 FYNNEI. The CDR3 contains 13 residues. The ends lost 6 bases at V and 1 base at J; junction bases unmatched: 2. The CDR3, as DNA: TGTGCCAGCAGGGACAGGTCGAACACTGAAGCTTTCTTT. This translates into CASRDRSNTEAFF.

The CDR3 spells CASSRSTTSGRPYEQYF. The DNA for the CDR3 is TGTGCCAGCAGTCGTTCGACGACTAGCGGGAGGCCCTACGAGCAGTACTTC. The chain links TRBV6-6 to TRBJ2-7; TRBD2 matches 13 bases. V lost 5 bases, J lost 2 bases, and 9 bases stayed unmatched. The CDR3 covers 17 residues. Germline V lookup: CDR1 MNHNY, CDR2 SVGAGI (reference sequence).

The chain has TRBV11-2 and TRBJ1-4; maybe TRBD1 (5 bases). The V end was cut by 5 bases, the J end by 5 bases, with 12 bases between. The germline gives CDR1 SGHAT, CDR2 FQNNGV. The CDR3 sequence is 14 residues long. The CDR3 loop reads CASSLTDTNEKLFF. The DNA for the CDR3 is TGTGCCAGCAGCCTGACAGATACAAATGAAAAACTGTTTTTT. Looking up the rest from reference TRBV11-2 and TRBJ1-4 gives the full variable domain: EAGVAQSPRYKIIEKRQSVAFWCNPISGHATLYWYQQILGQGPKLLIQFQNNGVVDDSQLPKDRFSAERLKGVDSTLKIQPAKLEDSAVYLCASSLTDTNEKLFFGSGTQLSVL.

This chain joins TRBV5-4 and TRBJ2-3; possibly TRBD2 for D (7 bases). Germline CDR1 SGHNT, CDR2 YYREEE (reference sequence). The CDR3 covers 15 residues. The ends were cut back, 7 bases at V and 2 bases at J, with 17 bases in the middle. CDR3 loop: CASRGGGEATDTQYF. The CDR3 DNA sequence: TGTGCCAGCCGCGGAGGGGGGGAAGCCACAGATACGCAGTATTTT. Complete variable domain (other parts from reference TRBV5-4 and TRBJ2-3): ETGVTQSPTHLIKTRGQQVTLRCSSQSGHNTVSWYQQALGQGPQFIFQYYREEENGRGNFPPRFSGLQFPNYSSELNVNALELDDSALYLCASRGGGEATDTQYFGPGTRLTVL.

V is TRBV2 and J is TRBJ2-7; D uncertain. The CDR3 sequence is 11 residues long. V was trimmed by 10 bases and J by 4 bases, leaving 11 bases between them. Germline-derived CDR1 and CDR2 are SNHLY and FYNNEI. The chain's CDR3 is CATTRGYEQYF. CDR3 sequence (DNA): TGTGCCACCACACGAGGTTACGAGCAGTACTTC.

The chain employs TRBV18 and TRBJ2-5, with TRBD2 matching 13 bases. The CDR3 runs to 17 residues. Germline trimming cut 1 base from V and 2 bases from J; bases unmatched to any gene: 4. In germline, CDR1 is KGHSH, CDR2 LQKENI. The DNA of the CDR3 is TGTGCCAGCTCACCACGAGGACTAGCGGGGGAACAAGAGACCCAGTACTTC. Protein sequence: CASSPRGLAGEQETQYF.

V and J are TRBV11-2 and TRBJ2-1; D uncertain. Germline V gives CDR1 SGHAT, CDR2 FQNNGV. The CDR3 is 16 amino acids. The V gene lost 2 bases and the J gene lost 0 bases, with 11 bases spanning the gap. CDR3 sequence reads: CASSLNAKSSYNEQFF. The DNA for the CDR3 is TGTGCCAGCAGCTTAAACGCGAAAAGCTCCTACAATGAGCAGTTCTTC.

The chain has TRBV24-1 and TRBJ2-5; D ambiguous. The CDR3 covers 12 residues. V lost 10 bases, J lost 5 bases, and 13 bases lay in between. CDR1 and CDR2 from the germline V gene are KGHDR and SFDVKD. This CDR3 reads CATAADTETQYF. The CDR3 coding sequence is TGTGCCACTGCCGCGGATACGGAGACCCAGTACTTC.

The gene calls are TRBV3-1 (or the pseudogene TRBV3-2) and TRBJ1-1; D is possibly TRBD1 (6 bases). Germline values: CDR1 LGHDT, CDR2 YNNKEL (reference sequence). This CDR3 has 15 residues. V lost 1 base to trimming and J lost 7 bases, with 16 bases between them. Written as DNA, the CDR3 is TGTGCCAGCAGCCAAGCGTATGGGGGGCAGGATGAAGCTTTCTTT. Protein: CASSQAYGGQDEAFF.

The chain combines TRBV6-2 or TRBV6-3 with TRBJ2-7, with 8 bases matching TRBD1. With 5 bases clipped from V and 6 bases from J, the junction kept 15 bases outside the gene matches. This CDR3 spans 16 amino acids. CDR1 is MNHEY and CDR2 is SVGEGT in the germline V gene. The chain's CDR3 is CASSPDRGRGLLEQYF. For the CDR3, the DNA is TGTGCCAGCAGTCCCGACAGGGGAAGGGGCCTCCTCGAGCAGTACTTC.

The rearrangement links TRBV27 to TRBJ2-7; D is perhaps TRBD2 (6 bases). The V end was cut by 5 bases, the J end by 1 base, with 15 bases between. The CDR3 is 15 residues long. Looked up from germline, CDR1 is MNHEY and CDR2 is SMNVEV (reference sequence). The CDR3 DNA is TGTGCCAGCAGTATTCGGCAGGGAGGATCCTACGAGCAGTACTTC. Amino acid sequence: CASSIRQGGSYEQYF.

The sample holds a few counts of this clone. The chain combines TRBV19 with TRBJ1-5, with D tentatively TRBD1 (5 bases). The CDR3 is 15 residues long. Germline CDR1 reads LNHDA; CDR2 reads SQIVND (reference sequence). Trimming left V 3 bases short and J 1 base short, with 10 bases between. The chain's CDR3 is CASSIPDRSNQPQHF. The CDR3 DNA sequence: TGTGCCAGTAGTATCCCCGACAGAAGCAATCAGCCCCAGCATTTT.